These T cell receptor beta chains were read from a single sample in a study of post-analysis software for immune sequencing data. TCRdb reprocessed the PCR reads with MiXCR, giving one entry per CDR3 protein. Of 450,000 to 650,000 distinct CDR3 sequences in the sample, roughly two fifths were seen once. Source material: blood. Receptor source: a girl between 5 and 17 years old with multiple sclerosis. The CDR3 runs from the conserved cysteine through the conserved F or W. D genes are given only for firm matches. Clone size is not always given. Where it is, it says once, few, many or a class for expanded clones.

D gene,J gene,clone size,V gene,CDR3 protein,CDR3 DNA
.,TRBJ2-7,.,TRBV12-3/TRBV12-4,CASSLQLNSYEQYF,TGTGCCAGCAGTTTACAACTTAACTCCTACGAGCAGTACTTC
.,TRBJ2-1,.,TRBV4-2,CASSQERLSSYNEQFF,TGTGCCAGCAGCCAAGAGCGACTTAGCTCCTACAATGAGCAGTTCTTC
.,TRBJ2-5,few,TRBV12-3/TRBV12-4,CASSLMTLQETQYF,TGTGCCAGCAGTTTAATGACTTTACAAGAGACCCAGTACTTC
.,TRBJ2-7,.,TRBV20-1,CSASPGTVSYEQYF,TGCAGTGCTAGCCCGGGTACAGTCTCCTACGAGCAGTACTTC
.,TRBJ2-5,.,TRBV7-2,CVSSRGETQYF,TGTGTCAGCAGCCGGGGAGAGACCCAGTACTTC
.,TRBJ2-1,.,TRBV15,CATSRARVEHNEQFF,TGTGCCACCAGCAGAGCGCGGGTTGAGCACAATGAGCAGTTCTTC
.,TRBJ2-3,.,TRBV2,CASKEDVQYF,TGTGCCAGCAAAGAGGACGTTCAGTATTTT
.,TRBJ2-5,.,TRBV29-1,CSAQRRGRETQYF,TGCAGCGCCCAACGACGGGGGAGGGAGACCCAGTACTTC
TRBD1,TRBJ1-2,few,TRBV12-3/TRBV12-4,CASSPTGGLAYGYTF,TGTGCCAGCAGCCCCACAGGGGGCCTAGCTTATGGCTACACCTTC
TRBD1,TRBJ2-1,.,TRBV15,CATSTGQGRDEQFF,TGTGCCACCAGCACGGGACAGGGGCGGGATGAGCAGTTCTTC
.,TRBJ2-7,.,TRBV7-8,CASSLRTEYYEQYF,TGTGCCAGCAGCTTAAGGACAGAGTACTACGAGCAGTACTTC
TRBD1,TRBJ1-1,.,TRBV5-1,CASSSAGTGRLLGTEAFF,TGCGCCAGCAGCTCCGCCGGGACAGGGCGACTGTTGGGCACTGAAGCTTTCTTT
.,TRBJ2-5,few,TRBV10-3,CAIKPVEGAQETQYF,TGTGCCATCAAGCCGGTGGAGGGCGCTCAAGAGACCCAGTACTTC
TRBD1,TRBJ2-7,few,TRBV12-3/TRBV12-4,CASSFVDRVYEQYF,TGTGCCAGCAGTTTCGTGGACAGGGTTTACGAGCAGTACTTC
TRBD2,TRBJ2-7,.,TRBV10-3,CAISERTSGYEQYF,TGTGCCATCAGTGAGAGGACTAGCGGCTACGAGCAGTACTTC
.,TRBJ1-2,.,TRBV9,CASSVGSGVGGYTF,TGTGCCAGCAGCGTAGGATCGGGGGTAGGAGGCTACACCTTC
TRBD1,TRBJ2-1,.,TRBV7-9,CASSLSPGQSSYNEQFF,TGTGCCAGCAGCTTATCCCCGGGACAGAGCTCCTACAATGAGCAGTTCTTC
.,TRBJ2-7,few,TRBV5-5,CASSLIDEQYF,TGTGCCAGCAGCTTGATAGACGAGCAGTACTTC
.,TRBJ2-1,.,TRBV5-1,CASRLVGSSSYNEQFF,TGCGCCAGCAGGCTGGTTGGTTCAAGCTCCTACAATGAGCAGTTCTTC
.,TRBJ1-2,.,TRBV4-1,CASSQGSQDRYGYTF,TGCGCCAGCAGCCAGGGATCCCAAGACCGCTATGGCTACACCTTC
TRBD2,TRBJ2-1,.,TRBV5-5,CASSRGGGHSLYEQFF,TGTGCCAGCAGCCGGGGCGGGGGGCACTCTCTCTACGAGCAGTTCTTC
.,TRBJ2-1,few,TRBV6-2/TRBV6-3,CASLTVRGPSSYNEQFF,TGTGCCAGCCTGACTGTGCGGGGGCCTAGCTCCTACAATGAGCAGTTCTTC
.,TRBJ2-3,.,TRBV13,CASSFGNTQYF,TGTGCCAGCAGCTTCGGTAATACGCAGTATTTT